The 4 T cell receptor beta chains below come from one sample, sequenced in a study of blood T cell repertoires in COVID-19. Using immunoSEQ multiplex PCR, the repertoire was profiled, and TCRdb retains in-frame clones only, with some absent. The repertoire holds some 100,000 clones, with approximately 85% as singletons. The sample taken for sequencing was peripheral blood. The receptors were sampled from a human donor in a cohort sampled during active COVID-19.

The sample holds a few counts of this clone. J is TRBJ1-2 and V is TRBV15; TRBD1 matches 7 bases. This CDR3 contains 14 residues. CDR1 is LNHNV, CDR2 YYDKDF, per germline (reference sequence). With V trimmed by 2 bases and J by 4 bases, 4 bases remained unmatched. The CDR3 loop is CATSRTGEGYGYTF. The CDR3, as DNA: TGTGCCACCAGCAGAACAGGGGAAGGCTATGGCTACACCTTC. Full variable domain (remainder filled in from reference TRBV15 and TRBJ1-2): DAMVIQNPRYQVTQFGKPVTLSCSQTLNHNVMYWYQQKSSQAPKLLFHYYDKDFNNEADTPDNFQSRRPNTSFCFLDIRSPGLGDTAMYLCATSRTGEGYGYTFGSGTRLTVV.

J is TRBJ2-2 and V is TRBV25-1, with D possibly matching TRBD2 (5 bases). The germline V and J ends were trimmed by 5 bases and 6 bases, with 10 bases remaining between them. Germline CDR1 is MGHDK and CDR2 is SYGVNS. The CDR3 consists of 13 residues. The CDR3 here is CASSNTGSGELFF. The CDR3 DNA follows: TGTGCCAGCAGTAACACGGGATCCGGGGAGCTGTTTTTT.

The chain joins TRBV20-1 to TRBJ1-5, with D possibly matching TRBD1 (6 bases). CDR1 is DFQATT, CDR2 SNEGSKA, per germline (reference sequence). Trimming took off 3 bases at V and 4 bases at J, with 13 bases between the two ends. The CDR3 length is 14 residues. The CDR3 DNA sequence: TGCAGTGCTAGTTATGGGACACGGAATCAGCCCCAGCATTTT. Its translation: CSASYGTRNQPQHF.

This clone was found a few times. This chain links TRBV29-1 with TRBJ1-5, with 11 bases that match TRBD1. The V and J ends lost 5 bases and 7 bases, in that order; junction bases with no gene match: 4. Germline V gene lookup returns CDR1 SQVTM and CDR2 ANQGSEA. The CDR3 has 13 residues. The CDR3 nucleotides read TGCAGCGTTCGGACAGGGGGCGACCAGCCCCAGCATTTT. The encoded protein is CSVRTGGDQPQHF.